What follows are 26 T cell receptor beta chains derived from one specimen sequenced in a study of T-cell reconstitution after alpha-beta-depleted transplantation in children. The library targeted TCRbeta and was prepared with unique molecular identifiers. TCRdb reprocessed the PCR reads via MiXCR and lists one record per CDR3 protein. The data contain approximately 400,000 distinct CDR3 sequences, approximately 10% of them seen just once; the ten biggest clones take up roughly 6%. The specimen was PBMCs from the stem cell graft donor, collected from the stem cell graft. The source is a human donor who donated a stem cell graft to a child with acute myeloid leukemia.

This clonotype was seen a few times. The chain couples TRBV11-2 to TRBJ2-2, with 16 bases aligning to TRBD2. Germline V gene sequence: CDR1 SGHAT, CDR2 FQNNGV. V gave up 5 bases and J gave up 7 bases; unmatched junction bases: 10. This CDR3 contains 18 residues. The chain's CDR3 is CASSPPGLAGGLGGELFF. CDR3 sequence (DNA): TGTGCCAGCAGCCCACCGGGACTAGCGGGGGGGCTAGGCGGGGAGCTGTTTTTT.

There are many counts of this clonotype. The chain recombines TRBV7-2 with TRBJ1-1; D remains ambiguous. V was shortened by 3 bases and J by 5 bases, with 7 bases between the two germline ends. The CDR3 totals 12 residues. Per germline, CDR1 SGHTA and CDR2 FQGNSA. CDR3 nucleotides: TGTGCCAGCAGCTTCGTAGCAACTGAAGCTTTCTTT. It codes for CASSFVATEAFF.

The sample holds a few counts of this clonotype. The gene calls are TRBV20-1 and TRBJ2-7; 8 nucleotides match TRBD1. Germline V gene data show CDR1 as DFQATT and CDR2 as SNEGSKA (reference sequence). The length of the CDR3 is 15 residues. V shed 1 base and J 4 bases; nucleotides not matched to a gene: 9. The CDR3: CSARVSGQGIYEQYF. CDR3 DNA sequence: TGCAGTGCTAGAGTGAGTGGACAGGGCATATACGAGCAGTACTTC.

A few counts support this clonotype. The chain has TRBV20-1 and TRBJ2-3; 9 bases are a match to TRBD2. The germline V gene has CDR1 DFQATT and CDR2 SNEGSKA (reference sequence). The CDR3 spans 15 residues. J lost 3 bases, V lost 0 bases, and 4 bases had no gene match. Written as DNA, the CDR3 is TGCAGTGCTAGAGATGCACTAGCGGGTACAGATACGCAGTATTTT. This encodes CSARDALAGTDTQYF.

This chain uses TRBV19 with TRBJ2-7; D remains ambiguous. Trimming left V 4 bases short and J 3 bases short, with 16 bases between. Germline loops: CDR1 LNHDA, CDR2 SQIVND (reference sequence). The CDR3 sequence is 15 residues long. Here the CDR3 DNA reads TGTGCCAGTAGTACCTCCCCTGGGCCGCTCTACGAGCAGTACGTC. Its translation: CASSTSPGPLYEQYV.

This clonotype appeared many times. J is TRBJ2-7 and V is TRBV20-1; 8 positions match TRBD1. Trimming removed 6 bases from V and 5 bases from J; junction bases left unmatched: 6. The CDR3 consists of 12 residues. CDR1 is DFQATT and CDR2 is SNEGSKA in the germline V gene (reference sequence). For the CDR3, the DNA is TGCAGTGCAACAGACAGGGGTGACGAGCAGTACTTC. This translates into CSATDRGDEQYF.

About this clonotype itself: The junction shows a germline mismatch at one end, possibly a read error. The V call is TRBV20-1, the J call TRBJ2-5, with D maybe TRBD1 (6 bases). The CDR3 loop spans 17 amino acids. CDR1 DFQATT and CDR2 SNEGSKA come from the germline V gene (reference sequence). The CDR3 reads CCAPHRDKPSWLETQYF. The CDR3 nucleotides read TGCTGTGCGCCTCACAGGGACAAACCGAGTTGGTTGGAGACCCAGTACTTC.

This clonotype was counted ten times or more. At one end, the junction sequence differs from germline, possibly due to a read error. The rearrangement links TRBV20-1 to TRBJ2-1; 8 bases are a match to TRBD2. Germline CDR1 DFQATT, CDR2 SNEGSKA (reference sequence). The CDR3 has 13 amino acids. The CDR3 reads CSAVSGSNYNEQF. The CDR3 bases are TGCAGTGCAGTAAGCGGGAGCAACTACAATGAGCAGTTC.

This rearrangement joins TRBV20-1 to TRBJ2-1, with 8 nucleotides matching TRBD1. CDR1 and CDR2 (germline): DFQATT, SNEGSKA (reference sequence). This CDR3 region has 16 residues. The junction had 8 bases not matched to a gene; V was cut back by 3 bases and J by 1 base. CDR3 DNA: TGCAGTGCTAGTTTGACAGGGGAGTTGTCCTACAATGAGCAGTTCTTC. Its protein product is CSASLTGELSYNEQFF.

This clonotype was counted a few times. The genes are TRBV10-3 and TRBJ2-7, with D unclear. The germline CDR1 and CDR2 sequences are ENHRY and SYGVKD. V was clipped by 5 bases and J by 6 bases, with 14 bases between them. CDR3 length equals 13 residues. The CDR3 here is CAISNDETSEQYV. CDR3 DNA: TGTGCCATCAGTAATGACGAAACCTCCGAGCAGTACGTC.

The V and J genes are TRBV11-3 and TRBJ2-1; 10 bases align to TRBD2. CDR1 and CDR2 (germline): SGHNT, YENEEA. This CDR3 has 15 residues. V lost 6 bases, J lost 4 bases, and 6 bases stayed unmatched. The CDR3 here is CASSKEREGYNEQFF. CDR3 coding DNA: TGTGCCAGCAGTAAAGAGCGGGAGGGATACAATGAGCAGTTCTTC.

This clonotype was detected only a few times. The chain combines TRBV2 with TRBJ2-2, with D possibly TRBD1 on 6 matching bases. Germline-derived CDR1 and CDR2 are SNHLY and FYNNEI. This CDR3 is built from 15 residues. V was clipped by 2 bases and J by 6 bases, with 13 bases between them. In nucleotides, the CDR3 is TGTGCCAGCAGTGAACGGGCAGGGGTTCCCGGGGAGCTGTTTTTT. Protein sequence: CASSERAGVPGELFF.

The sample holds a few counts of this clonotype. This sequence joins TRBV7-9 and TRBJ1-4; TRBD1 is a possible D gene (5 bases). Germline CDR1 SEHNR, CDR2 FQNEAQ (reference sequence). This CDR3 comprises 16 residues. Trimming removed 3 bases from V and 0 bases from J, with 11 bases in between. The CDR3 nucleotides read TGTGCCAGCAGCTTCCCGGGGGTCTCAACTAATGAAAAACTGTTTTTT. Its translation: CASSFPGVSTNEKLFF.

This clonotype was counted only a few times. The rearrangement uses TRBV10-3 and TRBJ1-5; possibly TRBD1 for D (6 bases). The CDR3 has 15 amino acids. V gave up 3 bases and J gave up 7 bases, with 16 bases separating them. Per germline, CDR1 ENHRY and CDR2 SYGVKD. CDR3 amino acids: CAISDPGAGEQPQHF. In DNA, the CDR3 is TGTGCCATCAGTGACCCGGGGGCAGGGGAGCAGCCCCAGCATTTT.

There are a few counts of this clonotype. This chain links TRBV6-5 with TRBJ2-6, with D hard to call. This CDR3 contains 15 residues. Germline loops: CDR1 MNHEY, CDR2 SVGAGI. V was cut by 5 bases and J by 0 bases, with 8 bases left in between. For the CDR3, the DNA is TGTGCCAGCAGTCCTCGACCCTCTGGGGCCAACGTCCTGACTTTC. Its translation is CASSPRPSGANVLTF.

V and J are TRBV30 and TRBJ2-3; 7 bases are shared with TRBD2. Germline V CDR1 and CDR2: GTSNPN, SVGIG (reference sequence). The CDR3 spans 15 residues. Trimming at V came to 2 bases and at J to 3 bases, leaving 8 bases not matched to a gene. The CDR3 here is CAWSTGGLGTDTQYF. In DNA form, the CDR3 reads TGTGCCTGGAGTACGGGGGGTCTGGGTACAGATACGCAGTATTTT.

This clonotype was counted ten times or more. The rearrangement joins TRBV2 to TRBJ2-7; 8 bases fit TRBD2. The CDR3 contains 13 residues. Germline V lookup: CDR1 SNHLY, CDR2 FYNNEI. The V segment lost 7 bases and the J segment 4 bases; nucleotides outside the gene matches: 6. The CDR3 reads CASTVAGRYEQYV. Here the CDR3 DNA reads TGTGCCAGCACGGTAGCGGGGCGATACGAGCAGTACGTC.

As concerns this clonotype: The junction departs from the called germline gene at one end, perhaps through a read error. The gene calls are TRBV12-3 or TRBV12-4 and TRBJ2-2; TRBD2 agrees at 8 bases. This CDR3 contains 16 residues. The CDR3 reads CVSSFRLAGYTGELFF. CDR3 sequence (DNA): TGTGTCAGCAGTTTCCGCCTAGCGGGTTACACCGGGGAGCTGTTTTTT.

The CDR3: CASSLEGPYEQYF. The CDR3 region has the DNA TGTGCCAGCAGTCTAGAGGGCCCCTACGAGCAGTACTTC. The chain carries TRBV12-3 or TRBV12-4 and TRBJ2-7, with a possible D match to TRBD2 (5 bases). The CDR3 runs to 13 residues. V was clipped by 5 bases and J by 2 bases, with 10 bases between them.

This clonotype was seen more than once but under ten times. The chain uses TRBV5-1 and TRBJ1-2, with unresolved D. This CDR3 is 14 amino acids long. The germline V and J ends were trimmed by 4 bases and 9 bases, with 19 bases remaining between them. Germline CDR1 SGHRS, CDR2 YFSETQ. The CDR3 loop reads CASSLSGIPRSYTF. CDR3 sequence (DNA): TGCGCCAGCAGCCTATCCGGGATCCCGCGCAGCTACACCTTC.

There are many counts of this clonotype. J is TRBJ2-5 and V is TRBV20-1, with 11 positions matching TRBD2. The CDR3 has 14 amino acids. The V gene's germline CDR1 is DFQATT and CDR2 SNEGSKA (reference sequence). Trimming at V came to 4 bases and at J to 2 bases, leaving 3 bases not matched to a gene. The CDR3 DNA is TGCAGTGCTAATATAGCGGGGGGGCAAGAGACCCAGTACTTC. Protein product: CSANIAGGQETQYF.

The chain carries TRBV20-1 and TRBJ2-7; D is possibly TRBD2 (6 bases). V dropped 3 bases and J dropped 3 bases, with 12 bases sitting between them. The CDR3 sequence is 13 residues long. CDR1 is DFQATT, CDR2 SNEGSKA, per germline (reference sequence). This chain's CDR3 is CSASSGLYYEQYF. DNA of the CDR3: TGCAGTGCTAGCAGCGGACTATACTACGAGCAGTACTTC.

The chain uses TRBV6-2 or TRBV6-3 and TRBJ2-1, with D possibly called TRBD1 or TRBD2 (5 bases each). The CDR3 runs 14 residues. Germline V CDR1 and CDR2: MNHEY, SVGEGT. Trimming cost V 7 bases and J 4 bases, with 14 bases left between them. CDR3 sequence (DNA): TGTGCCAGCAAGGAGGTAGGGGTTTACAATGAGCAGTTCTTC. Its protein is CASKEVGVYNEQFF.

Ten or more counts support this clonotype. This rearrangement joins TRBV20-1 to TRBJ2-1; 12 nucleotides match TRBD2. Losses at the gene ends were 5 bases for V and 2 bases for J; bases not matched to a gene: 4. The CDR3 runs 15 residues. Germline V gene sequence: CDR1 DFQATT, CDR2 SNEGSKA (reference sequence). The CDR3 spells CSALGLAGTYNEQFF. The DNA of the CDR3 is TGCAGTGCTCTAGGACTAGCGGGAACCTACAATGAGCAGTTCTTC.

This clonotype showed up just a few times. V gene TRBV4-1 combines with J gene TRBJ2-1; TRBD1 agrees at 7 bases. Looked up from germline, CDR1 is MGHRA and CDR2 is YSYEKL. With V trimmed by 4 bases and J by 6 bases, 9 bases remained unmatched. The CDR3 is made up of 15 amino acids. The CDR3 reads CASSRIQQGINEQFF. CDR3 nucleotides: TGCGCCAGCAGCCGAATTCAACAGGGGATCAATGAGCAGTTCTTC.

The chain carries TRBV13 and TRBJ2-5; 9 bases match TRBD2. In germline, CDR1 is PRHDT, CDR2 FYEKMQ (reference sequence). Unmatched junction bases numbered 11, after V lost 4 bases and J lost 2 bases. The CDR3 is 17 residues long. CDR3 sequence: CASSSVGLAGTQETQYF. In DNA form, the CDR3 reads TGTGCCAGCAGCTCAGTGGGCCTAGCGGGAACACAAGAGACCCAGTACTTC.